Each of the 10 T cell receptor beta chains below was sequenced from the same sample in a study of cytomegalovirus exposure and HLA in healthy donors. PCR involved 60 Vbeta and 13 Jbeta primers. Measured with immunoSEQ multiplex PCR; TCRdb has only the in-frame clones, and not every one. The table records some 180,000 clones, about 9% of them present only once. The source material was PBMCs. The receptors were gathered from a woman younger than 45 in good health and CMV-seropositive.

The chain recombines TRBV5-4 with TRBJ2-2, with D possibly matching TRBD1 (5 bases). CDR1 and CDR2 from the germline V gene are SGHNT and YYREEE (reference sequence). V lost 3 bases, J lost 6 bases, and 9 bases lay in between. This CDR3 has 13 residues. The CDR3: CASSSRVPGELFF. CDR3 bases: TGTGCCAGCAGCTCCAGGGTACCCGGGGAGCTGTTTTTT.

This clone turned up a few times. V gene TRBV7-9 combines with J gene TRBJ2-7; no definite D call. Between the trimmed V and J ends, which lost 2 bases and 6 bases, there was a span of 8 bases. The germline V gene has CDR1 SEHNR and CDR2 FQNEAQ (reference sequence). This CDR3 has 12 amino acids. DNA for the CDR3: TGTGCCAGCAGCTTAATGGCAGGCGAGCAGTACTTC. Its translation is CASSLMAGEQYF.

This clone was seen only a few times. The chain combines TRBV5-6 with TRBJ1-2, with D perhaps matching TRBD1 (6 bases). Deletions cut 1 base from V and 5 bases from J, with 18 bases between. The CDR3 loop spans 16 amino acids. Germline lookup yields CDR1 SGHDT and CDR2 YYEEEE. The CDR3 loop is CASSLPLGQPSYGYTF. The CDR3 region has the DNA TGTGCCAGCAGCTTGCCCCTCGGACAGCCTTCATATGGCTACACCTTC.

This clone has only a few counts. The gene calls are TRBV7-7 and TRBJ2-2; D is unclear. Trimming took 5 bases from V and 1 from J, leaving 2 bases between them. Germline CDR1 and CDR2: SSHAT and FNYEAQ (reference sequence). CDR3 length: 12 residues. DNA for the CDR3: TGTGCCAGCAGCCTGAACACCGGGGAGCTGTTTTTT. It is translated as CASSLNTGELFF.

The chain couples TRBV5-1 to TRBJ2-5; D not resolved. Germline assignment: CDR1 SGHRS and CDR2 YFSETQ. The germline V and J ends were trimmed by 0 bases and 5 bases, with 11 bases remaining between them. There are 14 residues in the CDR3. The CDR3: CASSLGNIQETQYF. CDR3 nucleotide sequence: TGCGCCAGCAGCTTGGGAAACATCCAGGAGACCCAGTACTTC.

The gene calls are TRBV5-1 and TRBJ1-1; unclear D gene. This CDR3 has 14 amino acids. The V gene lost 2 bases and the J gene lost 5 bases, with 13 bases spanning the gap. The germline V gene has CDR1 SGHRS and CDR2 YFSETQ. CDR3 sequence reads: CASSLMANPTEAFF. CDR3 sequence (DNA): TGCGCCAGCAGCTTAATGGCAAATCCGACTGAAGCTTTCTTT. Based on the CDR3 plus reference TRBV5-1 and TRBJ1-1, the full variable domain is KAGVTQTPRYLIKTRGQQVTLSCSPISGHRSVSWYQQTPGQGLQFLFEYFSETQRNKGNFPGRFSGRQFSNSRSEMNVSTLELGDSALYLCASSLMANPTEAFFGQGTRLTVV.

The rearrangement links TRBV6-1 to TRBJ2-1; 13 nucleotides line up with TRBD2. Germline V CDR1 and CDR2: MNHNS, SASEGT. J lost 2 bases, V lost 6 bases, and 1 base had no gene match. This CDR3 is 15 amino acids long. The DNA of the CDR3 is TGTGCCAGCAGACTAGCGGGAGGGCCCTACAATGAGCAGTTCTTC. Its protein is CASRLAGGPYNEQFF.

This clone was counted between two and nine times. The genes are TRBV2 and TRBJ1-2; 7 bases align to TRBD1. CDR3 size: 11 residues. Germline V gene sequence: CDR1 SNHLY, CDR2 FYNNEI. V shed 8 bases, J shed 8 bases, and the junction held 5 bases outside the gene matches. As DNA, the CDR3 is TGTGCCAGCCGTGGGACAGCCGGCTACACCTTC. Residues: CASRGTAGYTF.

This clone was recorded a few times. This chain links TRBV7-9 with TRBJ2-2, with 13 bases identical to TRBD2. There are 18 residues in the CDR3. V lost 4 bases and J lost 5; bases outside the gene matches: 10. In germline, CDR1 is SEHNR, CDR2 FQNEAQ (reference sequence). The CDR3 is CASSSPGLAGVRTGELFF. The CDR3 DNA reads TGTGCCAGCAGCTCCCCAGGACTAGCGGGAGTTCGTACCGGGGAGCTGTTTTTT.

This clone was picked up a small number of times. This chain joins TRBV30 and TRBJ1-3; D is unclear. Germline V CDR1 and CDR2: GTSNPN, SVGIG (reference sequence). V was shortened by 6 bases and J by 2 bases, with 14 bases between the two germline ends. The CDR3 contains 14 residues. The CDR3 nucleotides are TGTGCCTGCCGCCGTACAGTTACTGGAAACACCATATATTTT. Protein sequence: CACRRTVTGNTIYF.